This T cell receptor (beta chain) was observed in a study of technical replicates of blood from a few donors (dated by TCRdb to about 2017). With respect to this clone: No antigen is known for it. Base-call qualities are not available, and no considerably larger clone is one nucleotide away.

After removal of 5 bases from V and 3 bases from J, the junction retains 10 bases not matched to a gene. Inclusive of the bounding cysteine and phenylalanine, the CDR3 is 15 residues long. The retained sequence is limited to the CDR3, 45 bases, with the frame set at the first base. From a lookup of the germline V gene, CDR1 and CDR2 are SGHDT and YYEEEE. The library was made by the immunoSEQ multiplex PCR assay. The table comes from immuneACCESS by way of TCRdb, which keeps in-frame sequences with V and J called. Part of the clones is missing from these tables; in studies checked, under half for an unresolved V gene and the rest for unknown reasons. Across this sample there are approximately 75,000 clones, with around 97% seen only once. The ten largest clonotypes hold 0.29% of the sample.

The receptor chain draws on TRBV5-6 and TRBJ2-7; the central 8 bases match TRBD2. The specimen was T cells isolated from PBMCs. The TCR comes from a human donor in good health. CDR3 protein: CASRSSGSNYYEQYF. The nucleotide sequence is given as TGTGCCAGCAGGTCAAGCGGGAGCAATTACTACGAGCAGTACTTC.